The sequence of this TCR beta chain was determined in a study of blood T cell repertoires in COVID-19. As for the study in general: COVID-19 samples collected from the United States, Italy and Spain covered acute and convalescent phases. T cells, B-cell-depleted T cells, or PBMCs provided the cDNA or gDNA that served as material.

Unmatched junction bases numbered 2, after V lost 1 base and J lost 6 bases. Per germline, CDR1 SGHTA and CDR2 FQGNSA. The CDR3 has 14 amino acids. As originally analysed: Amplified reference gene primers provided the basis for estimating nucleated cell counts. TCRdb's copy holds only in-frame clones and misses some; the assay was immunoSEQ multiplex PCR. That table is the source of V, J and clone size, and D and trimming were worked out from the DNA. The sample holds 240,000 or so clones, around 86% seen once. Sequenced input: peripheral blood. This sequence joins TRBV7-2 and TRBJ1-5; 8 bases map to TRBD1. The origin of this receptor is a man aged 25-40 years who had recovered from COVID-19. As DNA, the CDR3 is TGTGCCAGCAGCTTAGTCCAGGGGGCTCAGCCCCAGCATTTT. Translated: CASSLVQGAQPQHF.